Included here is one T cell receptor (beta chain) sequence, with context. The assay was immunoSEQ multiplex PCR, and TCRdb's table has in-frame clones only and misses some. The table records 450,000 or so clones, 90% of them present only once. The data were taken from a study of blood T cell repertoires in COVID-19. This CDR3 contains 13 residues. The germline CDR1 and CDR2 sequences are SNHLY and FYNNEI. Between the trimmed V and J ends, which lost 4 bases and 4 bases, there was a span of 8 bases. This sequence was found in a young man who had recovered from COVID-19. The material sequenced was PBMCs or T cells enriched from blood (not recorded which). This chain links TRBV2 with TRBJ2-1; the D gene is possibly TRBD1 (5 bases). The CDR3 is CASSVRTYNEQFF. CDR3 nucleotides: TGTGCCAGCAGTGTCCGGACATACAATGAGCAGTTCTTC.